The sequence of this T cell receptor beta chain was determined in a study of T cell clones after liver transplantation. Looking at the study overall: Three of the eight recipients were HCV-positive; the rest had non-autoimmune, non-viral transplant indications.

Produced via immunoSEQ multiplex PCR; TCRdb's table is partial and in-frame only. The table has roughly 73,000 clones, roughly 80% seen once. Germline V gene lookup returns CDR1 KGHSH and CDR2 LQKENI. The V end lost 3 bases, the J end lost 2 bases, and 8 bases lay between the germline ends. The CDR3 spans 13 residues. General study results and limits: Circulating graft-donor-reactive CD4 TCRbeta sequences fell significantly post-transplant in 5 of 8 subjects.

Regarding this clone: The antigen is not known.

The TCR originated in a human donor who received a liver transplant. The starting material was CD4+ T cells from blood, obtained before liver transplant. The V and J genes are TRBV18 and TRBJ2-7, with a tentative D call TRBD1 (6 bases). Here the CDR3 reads CASSPDSTYEQYF. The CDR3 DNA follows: TGTGCCAGCTCACCGGACAGCACCTACGAGCAGTACTTC.